A selection of T cell receptor beta chains follows, all from one sample in a study of CD8 T cells in Susac syndrome. TCRdb used MiXCR to reprocess the immunoSEQ multiplex PCR reads, holding one entry per CDR3 protein. The data show about 300,000 distinct CDR3 sequences, 70% to 90% seen once. Sequences were obtained from CD8+ T cells from PBMCs. These receptors were obtained from a human donor with multiple sclerosis. Each CDR3 is given with its conserved first and last residue. Fields, in order: J gene, D gene, V gene, clone size, CDR3 protein, CDR3 DNA. A D gene is named only where the DNA matches it firmly. Only some rows state a clone size, as once, few, many or a class for expanded clones.

J gene: TRBJ2-1; D gene: -; V gene: TRBV28; clone size: -; CDR3 protein: CASSLLSVVDLSSYNEQFF; CDR3 DNA: TGTGCCAGCAGTTTATTGTCGGTCGTGGACCTAAGCTCCTACAATGAGCAGTTCTTC
J gene: TRBJ2-7; D gene: -; V gene: TRBV28; clone size: -; CDR3 protein: CASSPPGAWEQYF; CDR3 DNA: TGTGCCAGCAGTCCCCCCGGGGCTTGGGAGCAGTACTTC
J gene: TRBJ2-1; D gene: TRBD2; V gene: TRBV4-2; clone size: -; CDR3 protein: CASSQVPSGGNNEQFF; CDR3 DNA: TGTGCCAGCAGCCAGGTTCCTAGCGGGGGGAACAATGAGCAGTTCTTC
J gene: TRBJ2-7; D gene: TRBD1; V gene: TRBV4-3; clone size: -; CDR3 protein: CASSQEASGQGIYEQYF; CDR3 DNA: TGCGCCAGCAGCCAAGAAGCCTCGGGACAGGGGATCTACGAGCAGTACTTC
J gene: TRBJ2-7; D gene: -; V gene: TRBV29-1; clone size: -; CDR3 protein: CSVGLTEISYEQYF; CDR3 DNA: TGCAGCGTTGGGCTTACCGAGATCTCCTACGAGCAGTACTTC
J gene: TRBJ2-1; D gene: TRBD1; V gene: TRBV10-1; clone size: -; CDR3 protein: CASSEWTGTYNEQFF; CDR3 DNA: TGCGCCAGCAGTGAGTGGACAGGGACCTACAATGAGCAGTTCTTC
J gene: TRBJ2-7; D gene: -; V gene: TRBV11-2; clone size: -; CDR3 protein: CASSLPLGIEHEQYF; CDR3 DNA: TGTGCCAGCAGCTTGCCCCTCGGGATAGAACACGAGCAGTACTTC
J gene: TRBJ1-4; D gene: TRBD1; V gene: TRBV9; clone size: -; CDR3 protein: CASSVDGTANEKLFF; CDR3 DNA: TGTGCCAGCAGCGTAGACGGGACAGCTAATGAAAAACTGTTTTTT
J gene: TRBJ1-2; D gene: -; V gene: TRBV6-1; clone size: few; CDR3 protein: CASSLIVGDGYTF; CDR3 DNA: TGTGCCAGCAGTTTGATAGTCGGAGATGGCTACACCTTC
J gene: TRBJ2-1; D gene: -; V gene: TRBV20-1; clone size: once; CDR3 protein: CSVNPGSFYNEQFF; CDR3 DNA: TGCAGTGTTAATCCAGGTTCCTTCTACAATGAGCAGTTCTTC
J gene: TRBJ2-7; D gene: -; V gene: TRBV7-2; clone size: -; CDR3 protein: CASSLGRLFYEQYF; CDR3 DNA: TGTGCCAGCAGCTTGGGACGGCTCTTCTACGAGCAGTACTTC
J gene: TRBJ2-7; D gene: TRBD2; V gene: TRBV27; clone size: -; CDR3 protein: CASSPIMGRGPNFYEQYF; CDR3 DNA: TGTGCCAGCAGCCCGATTATGGGGAGGGGACCGAACTTCTACGAGCAGTACTTC
J gene: TRBJ2-3; D gene: -; V gene: TRBV12-3/TRBV12-4; clone size: -; CDR3 protein: CASSSEADTQYF; CDR3 DNA: TGTGCCAGCAGTTCGGAGGCAGATACGCAGTATTTT
J gene: TRBJ1-1; D gene: -; V gene: TRBV24-1; clone size: -; CDR3 protein: CATSVLDPSGNTEAFF; CDR3 DNA: TGTGCCACCAGTGTTTTGGACCCCTCGGGGAACACTGAAGCTTTCTTT
J gene: TRBJ1-5; D gene: -; V gene: TRBV7-2; clone size: -; CDR3 protein: CASSPVLNSNQPQHF; CDR3 DNA: TGTGCCAGCAGCCCGGTACTTAATAGCAATCAGCCCCAGCATTTT
J gene: TRBJ2-1; D gene: -; V gene: TRBV5-6; clone size: -; CDR3 protein: CASSLGANEQFF; CDR3 DNA: TGTGCCAGCAGCTTGGGAGCGAATGAGCAGTTCTTC
J gene: TRBJ2-3; D gene: -; V gene: TRBV7-9; clone size: -; CDR3 protein: CASRQLGDTQYF; CDR3 DNA: TGTGCCAGCAGACAGCTAGGAGATACGCAGTATTTT
J gene: TRBJ1-5; D gene: TRBD1; V gene: TRBV15; clone size: -; CDR3 protein: CATSRFGQGKPQHF; CDR3 DNA: TGTGCCACCAGCAGATTCGGACAGGGAAAGCCCCAGCATTTT
J gene: TRBJ2-7; D gene: TRBD2; V gene: TRBV18; clone size: few; CDR3 protein: CASSLTSGSLYEQYF; CDR3 DNA: TGTGCCAGCTCACTCACTAGCGGGAGTCTCTACGAGCAGTACTTC
J gene: TRBJ2-1; D gene: TRBD2; V gene: TRBV25-1; clone size: -; CDR3 protein: CASRGGGGTSGSHEQFF; CDR3 DNA: TGTGCCAGCAGGGGGGGAGGTGGGACTAGCGGGAGCCATGAGCAGTTCTTC
J gene: TRBJ2-7; D gene: TRBD2; V gene: TRBV7-9; clone size: -; CDR3 protein: CASSPKMTGLAGFEQYF; CDR3 DNA: TGTGCCAGCAGCCCCAAGATGACGGGACTAGCGGGGTTCGAGCAGTACTTC
J gene: TRBJ2-5; D gene: TRBD2; V gene: TRBV27; clone size: -; CDR3 protein: CASSWTSEETQYF; CDR3 DNA: TGTGCCAGCAGTTGGACTAGCGAAGAGACCCAGTACTTC
J gene: TRBJ1-2; D gene: TRBD1; V gene: TRBV20-1; clone size: -; CDR3 protein: CSARPPTGAGYTF; CDR3 DNA: TGCAGTGCTAGACCTCCGACAGGGGCAGGCTACACCTTC
J gene: TRBJ1-1; D gene: TRBD1; V gene: TRBV7-9; clone size: -; CDR3 protein: CASSLQGADTEAFF; CDR3 DNA: TGTGCCAGCAGCTTACAGGGGGCGGACACTGAAGCTTTCTTT
J gene: TRBJ1-5; D gene: -; V gene: TRBV28; clone size: -; CDR3 protein: CASTLDLANQPQHF; CDR3 DNA: TGTGCCAGCACGCTAGATTTAGCAAATCAGCCCCAGCATTTT
J gene: TRBJ2-3; D gene: -; V gene: TRBV24-1; clone size: once; CDR3 protein: CATSDPGVDDTQYF; CDR3 DNA: TGTGCCACCAGTGATCCGGGGGTTGACGATACGCAGTATTTT